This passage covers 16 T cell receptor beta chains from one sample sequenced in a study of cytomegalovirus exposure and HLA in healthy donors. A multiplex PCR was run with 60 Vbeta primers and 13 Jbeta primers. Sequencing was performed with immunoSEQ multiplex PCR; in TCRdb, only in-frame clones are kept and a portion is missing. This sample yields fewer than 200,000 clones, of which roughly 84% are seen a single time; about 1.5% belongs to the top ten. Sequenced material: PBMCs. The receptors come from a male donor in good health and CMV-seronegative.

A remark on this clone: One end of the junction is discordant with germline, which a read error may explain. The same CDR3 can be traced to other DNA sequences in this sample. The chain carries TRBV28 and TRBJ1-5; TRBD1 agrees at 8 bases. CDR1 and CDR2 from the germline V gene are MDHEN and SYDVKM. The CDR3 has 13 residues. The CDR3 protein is CASTGQGYQPQHF. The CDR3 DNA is TGCGCCAGCACAGGACAGGGTTATCAGCCCCAGCATTTT.

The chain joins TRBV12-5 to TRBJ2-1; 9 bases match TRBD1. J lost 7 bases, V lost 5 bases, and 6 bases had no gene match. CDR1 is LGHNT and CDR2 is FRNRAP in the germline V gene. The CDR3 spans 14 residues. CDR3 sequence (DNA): TGTGCTAGTGGTCCGGGGACAGGGATAAATGAGCAGTTCTTC. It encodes CASGPGTGINEQFF.

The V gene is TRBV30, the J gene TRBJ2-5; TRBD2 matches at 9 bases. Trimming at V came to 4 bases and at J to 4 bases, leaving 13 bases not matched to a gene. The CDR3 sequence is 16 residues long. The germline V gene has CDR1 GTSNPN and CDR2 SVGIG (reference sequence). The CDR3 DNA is TGTGCCTGGACTACCCCTCGGGGTAGCGGGAGAGAGACCCAGTACTTC. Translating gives CAWTTPRGSGRETQYF.

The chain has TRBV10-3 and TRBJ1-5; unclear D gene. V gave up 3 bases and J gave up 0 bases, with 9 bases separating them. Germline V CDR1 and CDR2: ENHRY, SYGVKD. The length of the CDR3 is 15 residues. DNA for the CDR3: TGTGCCATCAGTGAATCTACCCTTAGCAATCAGCCCCAGCATTTT. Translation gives CAISESTLSNQPQHF.

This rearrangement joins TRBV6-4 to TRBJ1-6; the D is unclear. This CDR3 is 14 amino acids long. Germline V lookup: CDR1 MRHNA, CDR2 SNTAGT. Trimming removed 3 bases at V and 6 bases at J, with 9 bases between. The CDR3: CASSEMAGNSPLHF. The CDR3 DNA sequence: TGTGCCAGCAGTGAAATGGCGGGTAATTCACCCCTCCACTTT.

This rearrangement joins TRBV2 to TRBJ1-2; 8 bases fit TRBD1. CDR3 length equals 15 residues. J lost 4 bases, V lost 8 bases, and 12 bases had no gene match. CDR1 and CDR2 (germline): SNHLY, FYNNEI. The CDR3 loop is CASGQGRGSPYGYTF. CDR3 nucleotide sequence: TGTGCCAGCGGACAGGGCAGGGGGAGCCCCTATGGCTACACCTTC.

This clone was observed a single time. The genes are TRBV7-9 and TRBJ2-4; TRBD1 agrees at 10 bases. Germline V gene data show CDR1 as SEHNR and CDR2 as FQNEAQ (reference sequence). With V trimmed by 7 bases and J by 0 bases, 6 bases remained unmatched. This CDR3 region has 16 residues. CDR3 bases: TGTGCCAGCACAGGGGGACAGGGGCTAGCCAAAAACATTCAGTACTTC. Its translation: CASTGGQGLAKNIQYF.

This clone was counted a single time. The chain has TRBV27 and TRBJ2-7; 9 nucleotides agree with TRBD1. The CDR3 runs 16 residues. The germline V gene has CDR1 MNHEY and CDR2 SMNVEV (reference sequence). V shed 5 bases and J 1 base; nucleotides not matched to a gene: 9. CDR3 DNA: TGTGCCAGCAGTGACCGGGACAGGGAATGGTCCTACGAGCAGTACTTC. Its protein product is CASSDRDREWSYEQYF.

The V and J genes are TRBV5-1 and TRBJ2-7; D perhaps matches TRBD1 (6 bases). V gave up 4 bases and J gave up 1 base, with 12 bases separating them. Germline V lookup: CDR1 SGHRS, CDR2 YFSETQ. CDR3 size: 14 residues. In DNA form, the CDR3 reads TGCGCCAGCAGCCCGGACAGTTTATCCTACGAGCAGTACTTC. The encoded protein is CASSPDSLSYEQYF.

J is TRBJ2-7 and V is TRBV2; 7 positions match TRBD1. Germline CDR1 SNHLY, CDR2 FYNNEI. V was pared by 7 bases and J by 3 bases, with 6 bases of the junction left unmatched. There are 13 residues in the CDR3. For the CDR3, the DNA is TGTGCCAGCACCTTGTCAGGGGGCTACGAGCAGTACTTC. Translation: CASTLSGGYEQYF.

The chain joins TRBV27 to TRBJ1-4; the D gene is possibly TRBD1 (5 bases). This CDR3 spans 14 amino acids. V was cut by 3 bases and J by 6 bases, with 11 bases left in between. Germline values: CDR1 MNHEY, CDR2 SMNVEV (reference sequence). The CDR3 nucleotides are TGTGCCAGCAGTTTGGGGCAGGGATATGAAAAACTGTTTTTT. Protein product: CASSLGQGYEKLFF. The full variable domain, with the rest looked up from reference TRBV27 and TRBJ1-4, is EAQVTQNPRYLITVTGKKLTVTCSQNMNHEYMSWYRQDPGLGLRQIYYSMNVEVTDKGDVPEGYKVSRKEKRNFPLILESPSPNQTSLYFCASSLGQGYEKLFFGSGTQLSVL.

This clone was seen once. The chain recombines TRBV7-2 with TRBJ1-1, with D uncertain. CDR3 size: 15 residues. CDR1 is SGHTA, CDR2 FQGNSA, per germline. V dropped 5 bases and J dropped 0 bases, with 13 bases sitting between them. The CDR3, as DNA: TGTGCCAGCAGCAAACCCTTTCAGATGAACACTGAAGCTTTCTTT. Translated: CASSKPFQMNTEAFF.

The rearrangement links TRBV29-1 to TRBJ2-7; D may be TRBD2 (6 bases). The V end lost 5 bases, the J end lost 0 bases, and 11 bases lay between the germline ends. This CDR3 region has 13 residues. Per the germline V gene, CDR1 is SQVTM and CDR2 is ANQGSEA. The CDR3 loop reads CSVRGTYSYEQYF. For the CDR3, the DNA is TGCAGCGTTAGAGGGACTTACTCCTACGAGCAGTACTTC.

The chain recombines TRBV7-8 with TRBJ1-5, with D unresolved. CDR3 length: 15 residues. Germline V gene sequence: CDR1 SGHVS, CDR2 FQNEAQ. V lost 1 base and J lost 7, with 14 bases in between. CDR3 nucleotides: TGTGCCAGCAGCTTAGATTCTTTCGGGGTCCAGCCCCAGCATTTT. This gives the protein CASSLDSFGVQPQHF.

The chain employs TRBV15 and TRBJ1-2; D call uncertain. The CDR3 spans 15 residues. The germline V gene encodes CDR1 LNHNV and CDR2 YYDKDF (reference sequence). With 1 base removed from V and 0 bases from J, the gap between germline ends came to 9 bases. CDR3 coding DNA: TGTGCCACCAGCAGAGTTGCAGGAACTAACTATGGCTACACCTTC. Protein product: CATSRVAGTNYGYTF.

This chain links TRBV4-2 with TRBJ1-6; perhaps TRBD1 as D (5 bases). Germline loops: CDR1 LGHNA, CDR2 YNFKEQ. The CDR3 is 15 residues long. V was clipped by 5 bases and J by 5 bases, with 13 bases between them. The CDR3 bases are TGTGCCAGCAGCATCCGGACAAACGATAATTCACCCCTCCACTTT. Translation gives CASSIRTNDNSPLHF.